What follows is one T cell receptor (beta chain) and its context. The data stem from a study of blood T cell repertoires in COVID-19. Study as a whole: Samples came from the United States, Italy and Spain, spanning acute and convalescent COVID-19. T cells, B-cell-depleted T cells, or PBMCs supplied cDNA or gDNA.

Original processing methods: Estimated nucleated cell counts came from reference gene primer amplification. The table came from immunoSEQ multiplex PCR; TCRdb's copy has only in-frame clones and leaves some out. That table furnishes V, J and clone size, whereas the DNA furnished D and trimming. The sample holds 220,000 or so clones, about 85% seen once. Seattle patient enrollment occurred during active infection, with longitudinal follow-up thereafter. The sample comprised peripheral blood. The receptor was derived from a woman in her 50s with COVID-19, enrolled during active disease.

The CDR3 protein is CASSQAWGQGENIQYF. The CDR3 DNA is TGTGCCAGCAGCCAAGCGTGGGGACAGGGTGAAAACATTCAGTACTTC. V gene TRBV14 combines with J gene TRBJ2-4; 9 positions match TRBD1. V dropped 1 base and J dropped 5; count of bases not matched to a gene: 6. This CDR3 is built from 16 residues. Germline CDR1 is SGHDN and CDR2 is FVKESK.